Described below is a single TCR beta chain sequence and its context. Its antigen remains unidentified. This specimen belongs to a study of PD-1 blockade in classical Hodgkin lymphoma. The data were produced by immunoSEQ multiplex PCR, yet TCRdb's version contains in-frame clones alone and is incomplete. The sample consists of around 100,000 clones, 90% of them appearing once. CDR3 length: 14 residues. Trimming took off 5 bases at V and 4 bases at J, with 14 bases between the two ends. CDR1 is SGHTA, CDR2 FQGNSA, per germline. Study results and limitations: Reports described newly diagnosed patients as having lower baseline TCR diversity than healthy donors.

Time point given: cycle 4 day 1 (C4D1), after five to seven weeks of nivolumab. All patients experienced relapse after autologous stem cell transplantation, and brentuximab vedotin exposure was variable. This sequence joins TRBV7-2 and TRBJ1-2; no clear D gene. The sample in question was peripheral blood mononuclear cells (PBMCs), obtained before the fourth cycle of nivolumab. This TCR came from a human donor with classical Hodgkin lymphoma. In nucleotides, the CDR3 is TGTGCCAGCAGCCCAAGGACGGATTTCTATGGCTACACCTTC. Encoded protein: CASSPRTDFYGYTF.